The rows below give T cell receptor beta chains drawn from one sample of a study of cytomegalovirus exposure and HLA in healthy donors. The data were produced by immunoSEQ multiplex PCR, yet TCRdb's version contains in-frame clones alone and is incomplete. The repertoire holds roughly 160,000 clones, with 60% to 80% as singletons. Material: PBMCs. These receptors originate from a middle-aged man in good health and CMV-seropositive. The CDR3 runs from the conserved cysteine through the conserved F or W. A D gene is named only where the DNA matches it firmly. Rows may omit the clone size; those that give it use once, few, many or a size class.

d_gene | abundance | j_gene | len | v_gene | CDR3nt | CDR3aa
NA | NA | TRBJ1-1 | 15 | TRBV5-1 | TGCGCCAGCAGCTTCACAGGGATCATGAACACTGAAGCTTTCTTT | CASSFTGIMNTEAFF
TRBD2 | NA | TRBJ2-3 | 14 | TRBV25-1 | TGTGCCAGCGCTACTAGCGGGGGGGCGGATACGCAGTATTTT | CASATSGGADTQYF
TRBD1 | few | TRBJ1-6 | 15 | TRBV5-1 | TGCGCCAGCAGCTTGGGAACGGGACAGTATTCACCCCTCCACTTT | CASSLGTGQYSPLHF
TRBD1 | NA | TRBJ1-4 | 14 | TRBV18 | TGTGCCAGCTCACGAGGACAGGAGGGGGAAAAACTGTTTTTT | CASSRGQEGEKLFF
NA | NA | TRBJ2-7 | 14 | TRBV7-2 | TGTGCCAGCAGCTCCAGCTACAGGGTTCACGAGCAGTACTTC | CASSSSYRVHEQYF
TRBD1 | NA | TRBJ2-3 | 15 | TRBV13 | TGTGCCAGCAGCTCAAGGACAGGGAACACAGATACGCAGTATTTT | CASSSRTGNTDTQYF
NA | NA | TRBJ1-2 | 14 | TRBV5-4 | TGTGCCAGCAGCCGACAGGTACTAGACTATGGCTACACCTTC | CASSRQVLDYGYTF
NA | NA | TRBJ2-7 | 12 | TRBV11-3 | TGTGCCAGCAGCGGCCGGGACTACGAGCAGTACTTC | CASSGRDYEQYF
NA | NA | TRBJ2-5 | 16 | TRBV4-2 | TGTGCCAGCAGCCAAGATCTTGGGACTGGCCAAGAGACCCAGTACTTC | CASSQDLGTGQETQYF
TRBD1 | NA | TRBJ2-7 | 14 | TRBV28 | TGTGCCAGCAGTTTAGTTTCAGGGGGCGGTGAGCAGTACTTC | CASSLVSGGGEQYF
TRBD1 | NA | TRBJ1-1 | 15 | TRBV28 | TGTGCCAGCAGTTTATGGGACAGGGTGGGCACTGAAGCTTTCTTT | CASSLWDRVGTEAFF
NA | NA | TRBJ1-2 | 14 | TRBV9 | TGTGCCAGCAGCGTAGTAGTAAACGGGTATGGCTACACCTTC | CASSVVVNGYGYTF
NA | NA | TRBJ2-3 | 15 | TRBV9 | TGTGCCAGCAGCAAGTCAGGGTTAGGCACAGATACGCAGTATTTT | CASSKSGLGTDTQYF
NA | NA | TRBJ1-2 | 14 | TRBV28 | TGTGCCAGCAGTTTATCACAGGGTGGCTATGGCTACACCTTC | CASSLSQGGYGYTF
NA | NA | TRBJ2-7 | 14 | TRBV4-3 | TGCGCCAGCAGCCAAGAAGTCCGATCCTACGAGCAGTACTTC | CASSQEVRSYEQYF